This T cell receptor (beta chain) was retrieved from a study of T-cell memory formation after mild COVID-19. Study-wide findings and caveats: Shrinking CD4+ clones resided mostly in CM and EM, and CD8+ ones in EMRA. Pre-infection memory showed some responding clones, and this suggested that cross-reactive memory joined. There was a balanced CD4/CD8 profile in clones contracting day 15 to 85, and later expanders leaned CD4+.

Notes on this clonotype: As yet, its antigen is unknown.

5'RACE with constant-segment primers built TCRalpha and TCRbeta cDNA libraries with UMIs. TCRdb itself ran the 5' RACE reads through MiXCR, one entry per CDR3 protein. The table includes about 100,000 distinct CDR3 sequences, roughly a sixth detected once. The receptor comes from a man younger than 30 who had mild COVID-19 (a few samples of this study predate the infection). Cell type and time point are not known. The sequencing sample was made of PBMCs or a T cell subset sorted from them (not recorded which).

The CDR3 sequence is CASSLVTETQYF. The CDR3 DNA reads TGTGCCAGCAGCTTGGTAACAGAGACCCAGTACTTC. V and J are TRBV5-6 and TRBJ2-5; D not certain. The CDR3 has 12 amino acids. With 0 bases removed from V and 4 bases from J, the gap between germline ends came to 4 bases. CDR1 SGHDT and CDR2 YYEEEE come from the germline V gene.